Presented here are 27 T cell receptor beta chains from one specimen sequenced in a study of shared clonotypes between healthy human individuals. Repertoires were generated with immunoSEQ multiplex PCR, while TCRdb's copy carries only in-frame clones and drops some. Of some 1.4 million clones listed, roughly 96% are singletons. The sample was naive CD4+ T cells sorted from blood. Subset denoted: CD45RA+ positively selected. The receptors stem from a man in his thirties or forties in good health.

The V call is TRBV27, the J call TRBJ2-7; 12 bases map to TRBD1. V shed 4 bases, J shed 5 bases, and the junction held 6 bases outside the gene matches. Per germline, CDR1 MNHEY and CDR2 SMNVEV (reference sequence). This CDR3 is 15 amino acids long. DNA for the CDR3: TGTGCCAGCAGTTCTCCGGGACAGGGGGCGAACGAGCAGTACTTC. Its translation: CASSSPGQGANEQYF.

With respect to this clone: The same CDR3 also results from other DNA sequences found in this sample. The J gene is TRBJ2-2, the V gene TRBV19; D is undetermined. V was pared by 1 base and J by 1 base, with 4 bases between. Germline CDR1 LNHDA, CDR2 SQIVND (reference sequence). The CDR3 runs 14 residues. The DNA for the CDR3 is TGTGCCAGTAGTATAGCAGGGAACACCGGGGAGCTGTTTTTT. Translated: CASSIAGNTGELFF.

V gene TRBV18 combines with J gene TRBJ2-7; unclear D gene. The CDR3 is 13 residues long. CDR1 KGHSH and CDR2 LQKENI come from the germline V gene. V lost 1 base, J lost 6 bases, and 10 bases lay in between. CDR3 in amino acids: CASSPLSSAEQYF. The CDR3, as DNA: TGTGCCAGCTCACCACTCTCATCTGCCGAGCAGTACTTC.

V gene TRBV27 combines with J gene TRBJ1-2, with 8 bases fitting TRBD1. CDR3 size: 14 residues. From germline, CDR1 is MNHEY and CDR2 SMNVEV (reference sequence). Trimming removed 6 bases from V and 3 bases from J; junction bases left unmatched: 6. The chain's CDR3 is CASSRQGLDYGYTF. CDR3 sequence (DNA): TGTGCCAGCAGCCGACAGGGGCTCGACTATGGCTACACCTTC.

The V call is TRBV18, the J call TRBJ1-1; perhaps TRBD1 as D (6 bases). V dropped 1 base and J dropped 8 bases, with 17 bases sitting between them. The CDR3 is 15 amino acids. Germline V gene data show CDR1 as KGHSH and CDR2 as LQKENI. The CDR3 loop reads CASSPLPRGDREAFF. DNA of the CDR3: TGTGCCAGCTCACCACTCCCAAGGGGTGACAGGGAAGCTTTCTTT.

This CDR3 reads CASSLEPGSFQNYGYTF. The DNA of the CDR3 is TGTGCCAGCAGCTTGGAGCCTGGGAGCTTCCAGAACTATGGCTACACCTTC. The chain uses TRBV5-5 and TRBJ1-2; D gene unclear. This CDR3 has 17 residues. Trimming took 0 bases from V and 2 from J, leaving 17 bases between them. CDR1 is SGHKS and CDR2 is YYEKEE in the germline V gene (reference sequence).

In regard to this clone: The sample holds other DNA sequences that translate to the same CDR3. V and J are TRBV18 and TRBJ2-2; D unresolved. This CDR3 contains 14 residues. Germline V gene lookup returns CDR1 KGHSH and CDR2 LQKENI. Trimming took off 0 bases at V and 3 bases at J, with 5 bases between the two ends. CDR3 loop: CASSPPLDTGELFF. CDR3 bases: TGTGCCAGCTCACCACCCCTGGACACCGGGGAGCTGTTTTTT.

The gene calls are TRBV4-3 and TRBJ2-5, with 7 bases that match TRBD1. Germline V gene sequence: CDR1 LGHNA, CDR2 YSLEER. The junction had 14 bases not matched to a gene; V was cut back by 2 bases and J by 5 bases. The CDR3 has 17 residues. The CDR3 loop is CASSQSRTGPPRETQYF. The CDR3 region has the DNA TGCGCCAGCAGCCAATCGCGGACAGGCCCTCCGAGGGAGACCCAGTACTTC.

The CDR3 coding sequence is TGCGCCAGCAGCCCGCCTAAGCAGGGGACGCCCATTCCTAACTATGGCTACACCTTC. Protein sequence: CASSPPKQGTPIPNYGYTF. The rearrangement links TRBV4-1 to TRBJ1-2; the D gene is possibly TRBD1 (6 bases). Trimming shortened V by 4 bases and J by 0 bases, and 24 bases separated the two germline ends. This CDR3 region has 19 residues. Germline V gene data show CDR1 as MGHRA and CDR2 as YSYEKL.

The rearrangement links TRBV19 to TRBJ2-7, with D unresolved. Trimming shortened V by 4 bases and J by 0 bases, and 7 bases separated the two germline ends. The germline V gene encodes CDR1 LNHDA and CDR2 SQIVND (reference sequence). The CDR3 sequence is 13 residues long. The CDR3 is CASSNRYSYEQYF. In nucleotides, the CDR3 is TGTGCCAGTAGTAACCGGTACTCCTACGAGCAGTACTTC.

The J gene is TRBJ1-4, the V gene TRBV6-1; D ambiguous. Trimming stripped 2 bases from V and 8 bases from J, with 15 bases between. Germline assignment: CDR1 MNHNS and CDR2 SASEGT. CDR3 length: 15 amino acids. DNA for the CDR3: TGTGCCAGCAGTGAAATGGAGGCTAGGCGGGAAAAACTGTTTTTT. It translates to CASSEMEARREKLFF.

Here the CDR3 DNA reads TGTGCCAGCAGCTTATCTGGGCAGGGAGGAAGCACCGGGGAGCTGTTTTTT. The encoded protein is CASSLSGQGGSTGELFF. This chain links TRBV7-2 with TRBJ2-2; TRBD2 might be the D (6 bases). CDR3 length: 17 residues. CDR1 is SGHTA and CDR2 is FQGNSA in the germline V gene. V dropped 2 bases and J dropped 4 bases, with 17 bases sitting between them.

The chain couples TRBV18 to TRBJ1-2; no definite D call. The CDR3 extends over 13 amino acids. Trimming cost V 6 bases and J 8 bases, with 16 bases left between them. Germline values: CDR1 KGHSH, CDR2 LQKENI. In DNA, the CDR3 is TGTGCCAGCTCCGACCTACCGGGTGACGGCTACACCTTC. As protein: CASSDLPGDGYTF.

This sequence joins TRBV28 and TRBJ1-3; D ambiguous. The V and J ends lost 5 bases and 2 bases respectively, with 10 bases between them. This CDR3 region has 14 residues. CDR1 and CDR2 from the germline V gene are MDHEN and SYDVKM. CDR3 in amino acids: CASSTRGPGNTIYF. CDR3 sequence (DNA): TGTGCCAGCAGTACTCGGGGTCCTGGAAACACCATATATTTT.

This sequence joins TRBV27 and TRBJ2-7, with D possibly TRBD1 on 6 matching bases. Between the trimmed V and J ends, which lost 7 bases and 3 bases, there was a span of 19 bases. The CDR3 totals 15 residues. Germline V gene sequence: CDR1 MNHEY, CDR2 SMNVEV (reference sequence). CDR3: CASNMVGARNYEQYF. The CDR3 DNA sequence: TGTGCCAGCAACATGGTGGGGGCGCGGAACTACGAGCAGTACTTC.

The rearrangement uses TRBV4-1 and TRBJ2-7; D gene uncertain. Trimming pared 4 bases from V and 5 bases from J, leaving 18 bases between. This CDR3 has 15 amino acids. Germline V CDR1 and CDR2: MGHRA, YSYEKL. The CDR3 protein is CASSLGRPSGDEQYF. CDR3 DNA: TGCGCCAGCAGCCTGGGCCGGCCCTCTGGTGACGAGCAGTACTTC.

This rearrangement joins TRBV15 to TRBJ2-5; 8 nucleotides match TRBD2. Trimming cost V 5 bases and J 5 bases; bases outside gene matches: 16. Germline CDR1 LNHNV, CDR2 YYDKDF (reference sequence). The CDR3 length is 17 residues. The CDR3 DNA follows: TGTGCCACCAGCGGCGAGCGGAGGCGGGAGGTATGGGAGACCCAGTACTTC. This gives the protein CATSGERRREVWETQYF.

The chain recombines TRBV2 with TRBJ2-1; D is perhaps TRBD1 or TRBD2 (6 bases each). The CDR3 spans 15 residues. Trimming shortened V by 11 bases and J by 6 bases, and 23 bases separated the two germline ends. CDR1 and CDR2 (germline): SNHLY, FYNNEI. The CDR3 region has the DNA TGTGCCGGGGGGACAACCCAACGCCTTAGCAATGAGCAGTTCTTC. Amino acids: CAGGTTQRLSNEQFF.

With regard to this clone: This sample includes further DNA sequences coding for the same CDR3. The rearrangement uses TRBV19 and TRBJ2-7, with TRBD2 identical over 13 bases. The CDR3 is 15 residues long. Germline values: CDR1 LNHDA, CDR2 SQIVND (reference sequence). The junction had 2 bases not matched to a gene; V was cut back by 6 bases and J by 0 bases. The CDR3 nucleotides are TGTGCCAGTAGCCGGACTAGCGGGAGCTCCTACGAGCAGTACTTC. It codes for CASSRTSGSSYEQYF.

This chain connects TRBV9 to TRBJ2-2, with unresolved D. The CDR3 has 13 amino acids. Trimming stripped 0 bases from V and 7 bases from J, with 7 bases between. Germline-derived CDR1 and CDR2 are SGDLS and YYNGEE. The CDR3 DNA reads TGTGCCAGCAGCGTAGGGAACGTCGGGGAGCTGTTTTTT. Residues: CASSVGNVGELFF.

The chain recombines TRBV7-9 with TRBJ2-5; 9 nucleotides match TRBD1. This CDR3 has 18 amino acids. Germline-derived CDR1 and CDR2 are SEHNR and FQNEAQ (reference sequence). V lost 2 bases to trimming and J lost 2 bases; unmatched junction nucleotides: 12. The CDR3 loop is CASSLFSKGTGIQETQYF. The DNA for the CDR3 is TGTGCCAGCAGCTTATTTTCTAAGGGGACAGGGATACAAGAGACCCAGTACTTC.

The rearrangement joins TRBV10-3 to TRBJ2-5, with no clear D. CDR3 length: 15 residues. The V end was cut by 3 bases, the J end by 5 bases, with 16 bases between. Germline V CDR1 and CDR2: ENHRY, SYGVKD. CDR3 bases: TGTGCCATCAGTGATCGAAGGCCCATGCTGGAGACCCAGTACTTC. Translation gives CAISDRRPMLETQYF.

CDR3 residues: CASSLWSEQFF. The DNA for the CDR3 is TGTGCCAGCAGTTTATGGAGTGAGCAGTTCTTC. The V gene is TRBV28, the J gene TRBJ2-1, with D uncertain. Germline V lookup: CDR1 MDHEN, CDR2 SYDVKM. Trimming removed 0 bases at V and 9 bases at J, with 3 bases between. The length of the CDR3 is 11 residues.

This chain uses TRBV7-3 with TRBJ2-2, with TRBD2 identical over 9 bases. Looked up from germline, CDR1 is SGHTA and CDR2 is FQGTGA. The CDR3 is 18 residues long. The V gene end was trimmed by 1 base and the J gene end by 5 bases; junction bases not matched to a gene: 11. CDR3: CASSLRPLAGGITGELFF. The CDR3 DNA reads as TGTGCCAGCAGCTTAAGACCACTAGCGGGCGGGATAACCGGGGAGCTGTTTTTT.

This sequence joins TRBV10-3 and TRBJ1-2; TRBD1 agrees at 7 bases. V dropped 6 bases and J dropped 2; count of bases not matched to a gene: 9. Germline V gene sequence: CDR1 ENHRY, CDR2 SYGVKD. This CDR3 region has 15 residues. Here the CDR3 DNA reads TGTGCCATCAGGCCCGGACAGGAGAAGAACTATGGCTACACCTTC. This sequence encodes CAIRPGQEKNYGYTF.

The rearrangement links TRBV10-3 to TRBJ1-3; 10 bases match TRBD1. CDR3 length equals 15 residues. The trim removed 6 bases at V and 4 bases at J, leaving 6 bases unmatched. Germline CDR1 ENHRY, CDR2 SYGVKD. The CDR3 DNA sequence: TGTGCCATCAGGCCGGGACAGGGGAAAGGAAACACCATATATTTT. This sequence encodes CAIRPGQGKGNTIYF.

This clone was observed once. The V gene is TRBV7-9, the J gene TRBJ2-2; 7 bases align to TRBD2. With V trimmed by 4 bases and J by 7 bases, 9 bases remained unmatched. Germline lookup yields CDR1 SEHNR and CDR2 FQNEAQ (reference sequence). The CDR3 consists of 15 residues. CDR3 loop: CASSSLAVSNGELFF. The CDR3 DNA reads TGTGCCAGCAGCTCCCTAGCGGTGTCGAACGGGGAGCTGTTTTTT.